These 6 T cell receptor beta chains came from one sample sequenced in a study of cytomegalovirus exposure and HLA in healthy donors (dated by TCRdb to the late 2010s). The method was the immunoSEQ multiplex PCR assay. For the multiplex PCR, a mixture combining 60 forward primers for TCR Vbeta segments and 13 reverse primers for TCR Jbeta segments was used. The source is immuneACCESS, and TCRdb retained only in-frame sequences with V and J called. Part of the clones is not carried over; for the studies checked, unresolved V genes explain less than half of this, and the remainder is unexplained. The sample contains 100,000 to 150,000 clones, under 85% of them found a single time. The top ten constitute 4.2% of the sample. The sample comprised PBMCs. The receptors originated from a male donor in good health and CMV-seropositive.

This sequence joins TRBV21-1 and TRBJ1-5; the table's D call, TRBD1, has no DNA check behind it. TRBV21-1 is a recognized pseudogene. This CDR3 contains 14 residues. As DNA, the CDR3 is TGTGCCAGCAGTAGACAGGGTAGTCGTCAGCCCCAGCATTTT. Its protein is CASSRQGSRQPQHF.

The chain recombines TRBV28 with TRBJ1-5; D possibly corresponds to TRBD1 (5 bases). Germline V lookup: CDR1 MDHEN, CDR2 SYDVKM. This CDR3 spans 14 amino acids. V lost 5 bases to trimming and J lost 4 bases, with 12 bases between them. CDR3 protein: CASSIPGKNQPQHF. The CDR3 DNA follows: TGTGCCAGCAGTATACCAGGGAAGAATCAGCCCCAGCATTTT.

A remark on this clone: At one end, the junction sequence differs from germline, possibly due to a read error. The chain is built from TRBV10-3 and TRBJ1-1, with D perhaps matching TRBD1 (6 bases). There are 17 residues in the CDR3. Germline V CDR1 and CDR2: ENHRY, SYGVKD. CDR3 protein: CAISDPMAGTPNTEAFF. The CDR3 bases are TGTGCCATAAGTGATCCGATGGCCGGGACACCGAACACTGAAGCTTTCTTT.

The V and J genes are TRBV5-1 and TRBJ2-7; D perhaps matches TRBD2 (6 bases). CDR1 and CDR2 (germline): SGHRS, YFSETQ. The CDR3 totals 14 residues. With 3 bases removed from V and 3 bases from J, the gap between germline ends came to 13 bases. The CDR3 DNA reads TGCGCCAGCAGCTATTCCGTGACTAGCTACGAGCAGTACTTC. This gives the protein CASSYSVTSYEQYF.

Note on this clone: One junction end does not reproduce the germline sequence, and a read error may be involved. V usage is TRBV19 and J usage is TRBJ2-5, with 11 bases fitting TRBD1. Germline values: CDR1 LNHDA, CDR2 SQIVND (reference sequence). The CDR3 is made up of 15 amino acids. The CDR3: CASSIGQGAFETQYF. Written as DNA, the CDR3 is TGTGCCAGTAGCATAGGACAGGGGGCGTTCGAGACCCAGTACTTC. The full variable domain, rest sourced from reference TRBV19 and TRBJ2-5, is DGGITQSPKYLFRKEGQNVTLSCEQNLNHDAMYWYRQDPGQGLRLIYYSQIVNDFQKGDIAEGYSVSREKKESFPLTVTSAQKNPTAFYLCASSIGQGAFETQYFGPGTRLLVL.

The chain recombines TRBV28 with TRBJ2-7, with 8 bases identical to TRBD1. V lost 5 bases and J lost 3; bases outside the gene matches: 6. Germline V CDR1 and CDR2: MDHEN, SYDVKM. This CDR3 has 14 residues. The CDR3 reads CASSPRTGNYEQYF. As DNA, the CDR3 is TGTGCCAGCAGTCCCAGGACAGGGAACTACGAGCAGTACTTC.